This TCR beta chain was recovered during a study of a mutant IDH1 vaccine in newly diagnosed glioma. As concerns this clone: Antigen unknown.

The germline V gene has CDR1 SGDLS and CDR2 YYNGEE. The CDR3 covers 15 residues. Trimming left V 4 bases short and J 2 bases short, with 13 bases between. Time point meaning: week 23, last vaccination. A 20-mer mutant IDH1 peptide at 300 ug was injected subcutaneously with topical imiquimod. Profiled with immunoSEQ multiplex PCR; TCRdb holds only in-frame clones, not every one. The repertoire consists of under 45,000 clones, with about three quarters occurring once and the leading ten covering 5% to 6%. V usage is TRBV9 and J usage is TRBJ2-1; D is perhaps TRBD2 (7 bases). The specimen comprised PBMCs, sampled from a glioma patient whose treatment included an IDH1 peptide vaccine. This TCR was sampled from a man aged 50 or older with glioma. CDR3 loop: CASSLEGGAYNEQFF. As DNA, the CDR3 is TGTGCCAGCAGCCTAGAGGGGGGGGCCTACAATGAGCAGTTCTTC.